The clone carrying this T cell receptor (beta chain) was detected ten times or more. Its antigen is still unknown. MiXCR, applied by TCRdb to the 5' RACE reads, yields one record per CDR3 protein. Among around 81,000 distinct CDR3 sequences, roughly 13% were seen once, and the ten largest hold roughly 11%. The sample originates from a study of early T cells in non-severe SARS-CoV-2 infection. General observations from the study: The study's VDJdb matching favored anti-spike CD8 responses and missed private and CD4 specificities.

J was trimmed by 6 bases and V by 3 bases; bases with no gene match: 11. Germline CDR1 is SGHRS and CDR2 is YFSETQ. The CDR3 consists of 15 residues. This clonotype originated in an adult who was a healthcare worker with PCR-confirmed SARS-CoV-2 infection or an uninfected control (not recorded which). The rearrangement links TRBV5-1 to TRBJ1-1, with 7 bases identical to TRBD1. Sequencing was carried out using whole blood. CDR3 sequence (DNA): TGCGCCAGCAGCTCAACCGGGACAGTTAACCCTGAAGCTTTCTTT. This translates into CASSSTGTVNPEAFF.